Below are 14 T cell receptor beta chains sequenced from a single sample in a study of tumor and adjacent non-tumor tissue in lung cancer. A modified ARM-PCR protocol with three rounds of nested PCR amplified TCRbeta. TCRdb re-called the multiplex PCR reads with MiXCR, one entry per CDR3 protein. The sample includes about 110,000 distinct CDR3 sequences, 84% seen only once; the top ten take approximately 22%. The template was RNA from unsorted bulk tissue. The specimen was lung tumor tissue. Every receptor here comes from a man between 70 and 80 years old with non-small cell lung cancer.

Comment on this clonotype: The germline gene is not matched at one end of the junction; a read error may be the cause. The chain couples TRBV12-3 or TRBV12-4 to TRBJ1-2; no clear D gene. The CDR3 contains 11 residues. The CDR3 here is CASSLGDGYTF. DNA for the CDR3: TGTGCCAGCAGCCTCGGAGATGGCTACACCTTT.

As regards this clonotype: At one end the junction does not follow the germline gene, possibly because of a read error. The rearrangement uses TRBV13 and TRBJ1-5; unclear D gene. Germline loops: CDR1 PRHDT, CDR2 FYEKMQ (reference sequence). This CDR3 has 14 amino acids. This chain's CDR3 is CASSLGRTNQAQHF. The CDR3 bases are TGTGCCAGCAGCTTAGGTCGCACTAATCAGGCCCAGCATTTT.

Comments on this clonotype: At one end, the junction sequence differs from germline, possibly due to a read error. The genes are TRBV5-6 and TRBJ2-3; TRBD2 matches at 14 bases. Looked up from germline, CDR1 is SGHDT and CDR2 is YYEEEE. The CDR3 spans 18 residues. The CDR3 coding sequence is TGTGGCAGCAGCTTGGTAGGGACTAGCGGGGGCGGCACAGATACGCAGTATTTT. It translates to CGSSLVGTSGGGTDTQYF.

In this sample, this clonotype turned up once. J is TRBJ2-1 and V is TRBV19, with D perhaps TRBD1 or TRBD2 (6 bases each). The germline V gene encodes CDR1 LNHDA and CDR2 SQIVND (reference sequence). The CDR3 runs 17 residues. The V gene lost 8 bases and the J gene lost 10 bases, with 30 bases spanning the gap. The CDR3 reads CASGPWGLGDGGVEQFF. DNA for the CDR3: TGTGCCAGTGGTCCGTGGGGACTGGGCGATGGGGGCGTCGAGCAGTTCTTC.

This clonotype was recorded only once. The junction shows a germline mismatch at one end, possibly a read error. The CDR3: CAISQGRAGASYEQYF. The CDR3 bases are TGTGCCATCAGCCAAGGTCGTGCCGGTGCCTCCTACGAGCAGTACTTC. The chain links TRBV5-4 to TRBJ2-7; D gene unclear. The CDR3 is made up of 16 amino acids. Germline lookup yields CDR1 SGHNT and CDR2 YYREEE (reference sequence).

Concerning this clonotype: A much larger clone differs by one base, so this may be a read error. V and J are TRBV28 and TRBJ1-5; tentatively, D is TRBD1 (5 bases). The V gene's germline CDR1 is MDHEN and CDR2 SYDVKM. There are 13 residues in the CDR3. This chain's CDR3 is CTSSVAGTQPQHF. The CDR3 DNA is TGTACCAGCAGTGTGGCGGGGACCCAGCCCCAGCATTTT.

About this clonotype: At one boundary the junction diverges from the germline segment, which might be a read error. The V gene is TRBV6-1, the J gene TRBJ1-2, with 8 bases that match TRBD1. Germline assignment: CDR1 MNHNS and CDR2 SASEGT. The CDR3 consists of 15 residues. Here the CDR3 reads CVSSLRDRSNYGYTF. The CDR3 DNA sequence: TGTGTCAGCAGCCTACGGGACAGGTCTAACTATGGCTACACCTTC.

The CDR3 DNA reads as TGCGCCAGCAGCCAATATACCGTGTGGCATCAGGGTGACTACACCTTC. Translation: CASSQYTVWHQGDYTF. The chain employs TRBV4-3 and TRBJ1-2; D is possibly TRBD1 (5 bases). Trimming shortened V by 2 bases and J by 10 bases, and 23 bases separated the two germline ends. Germline CDR1 reads LGHNA; CDR2 reads YSLEER. This CDR3 is built from 16 residues.

With regard to this clonotype: The junction shows a germline mismatch at one end, possibly a read error. The gene calls are TRBV12-3 or TRBV12-4 and TRBJ1-5; a possible D gene is TRBD1 (6 bases). This CDR3 has 16 amino acids. The CDR3 spells CASSIYRGQGNQSQHF. CDR3 nucleotides: TGTGCCAGCAGTATATATCGGGGGCAGGGCAATCAGTCCCAGCATTTT.

Comment on this clonotype: The CDR3 does not close with the conserved phenylalanine or tryptophan, likely indicating a read error. The rearrangement uses TRBV12-5 and TRBJ1-5; D perhaps matches TRBD1 (5 bases). In germline, CDR1 is LGHNT, CDR2 FRNRAP. The length of the CDR3 is 13 residues. This CDR3 reads CASGFDRNQHQHI. The CDR3 DNA sequence: TGTGCTAGTGGCTTTGACAGAAATCAGCACCAGCATATT.

This clonotype came up once. The germline gene is not matched at one end of the junction; a read error may be the cause. The V gene is TRBV10-2, the J gene TRBJ1-2, with TRBD1 identical over 10 bases. Germline V gene sequence: CDR1 WSHSY, CDR2 SAAADI. The CDR3 sequence is 14 residues long. This chain's CDR3 is CANSEWGQGNCYTF. The CDR3 DNA is TGCGCCAACAGTGAGTGGGGACAGGGGAATTGCTACACCTTC.

Comment on this clonotype: A read error may account for a junction end that differs from germline. This chain joins TRBV6-5 and TRBJ2-1; D may be TRBD1 or TRBD2 (5 bases each). Germline lookup yields CDR1 MNHEY and CDR2 SVGAGI. This CDR3 contains 16 residues. CDR3 nucleotide sequence: TGTGCCGGCAGTTACGGCGGTACTAGGGGATATAATGAGCAGTTCTTC. The encoded protein is CAGSYGGTRGYNEQFF.

As concerns this clonotype: The conserved phenylalanine or tryptophan normally closing the CDR3 is absent here, so this likely arose from a read error. The genes are TRBV24-1 and TRBJ2-3; 9 bases map to TRBD1. V dropped 6 bases and J dropped 7; count of bases not matched to a gene: 10. Germline assignment: CDR1 KGHDR and CDR2 SFDVKD. The CDR3 contains 15 residues. CDR3 amino acids: CATSYQSQGAYTQYI. The CDR3 region has the DNA TGTGCCACCAGTTACCAGTCACAGGGGGCATATACGCAGTATATT.

To note about this clonotype: Because it lacks the conserved phenylalanine or tryptophan at the end, this CDR3 is likely a read error. This chain connects TRBV29-1 to TRBJ2-7; TRBD2 matches 7 bases. This CDR3 comprises 14 residues. Germline V gives CDR1 SQVTM, CDR2 ANQGSEA. The trim removed 7 bases at V and 1 base at J, leaving 10 bases unmatched. This chain's CDR3 is CSGGTIGRSYEQYL. The CDR3 DNA follows: TGCAGCGGAGGGACTATCGGCCGATCCTACGAGCAGTACCTC.